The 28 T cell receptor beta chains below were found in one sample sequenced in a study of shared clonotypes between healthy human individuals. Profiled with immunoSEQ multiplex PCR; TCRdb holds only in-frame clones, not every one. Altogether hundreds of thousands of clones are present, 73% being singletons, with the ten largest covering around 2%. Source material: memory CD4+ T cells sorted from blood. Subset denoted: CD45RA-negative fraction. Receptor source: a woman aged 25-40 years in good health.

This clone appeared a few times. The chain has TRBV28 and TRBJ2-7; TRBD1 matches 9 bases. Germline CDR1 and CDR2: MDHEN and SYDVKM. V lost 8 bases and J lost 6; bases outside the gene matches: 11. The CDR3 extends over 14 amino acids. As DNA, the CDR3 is TGTGCCAGCCTTAGGGGACAGGGAGAGGGCGAGCAGTACTTC. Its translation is CASLRGQGEGEQYF.

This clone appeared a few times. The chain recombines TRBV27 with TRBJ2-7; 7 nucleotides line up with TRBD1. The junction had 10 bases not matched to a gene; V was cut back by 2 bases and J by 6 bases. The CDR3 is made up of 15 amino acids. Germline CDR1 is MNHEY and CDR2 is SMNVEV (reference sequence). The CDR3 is CASSLQGVQAAEQYF. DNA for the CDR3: TGTGCCAGCAGTTTACAGGGGGTGCAGGCTGCCGAGCAGTACTTC.

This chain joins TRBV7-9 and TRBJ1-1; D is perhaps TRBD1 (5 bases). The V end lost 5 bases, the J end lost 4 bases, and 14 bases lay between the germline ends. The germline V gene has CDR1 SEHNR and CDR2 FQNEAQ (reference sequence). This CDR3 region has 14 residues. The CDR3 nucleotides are TGTGCCAGCAGCAGTGGGGCATATTTCACTGAAGCTTTCTTT. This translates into CASSSGAYFTEAFF.

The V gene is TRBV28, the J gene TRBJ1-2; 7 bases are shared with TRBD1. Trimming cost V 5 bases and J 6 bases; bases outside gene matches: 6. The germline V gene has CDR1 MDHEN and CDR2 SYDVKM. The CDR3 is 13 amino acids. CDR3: CASSRTGVDGYTF. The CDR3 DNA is TGTGCCAGCAGTCGAACAGGGGTTGATGGCTACACCTTC.

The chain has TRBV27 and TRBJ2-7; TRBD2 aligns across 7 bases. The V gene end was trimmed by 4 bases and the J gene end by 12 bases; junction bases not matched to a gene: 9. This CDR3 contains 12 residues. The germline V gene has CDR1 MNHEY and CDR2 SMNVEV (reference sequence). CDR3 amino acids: CASSSAGLAAYF. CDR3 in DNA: TGTGCCAGCAGTTCCGCCGGGCTAGCGGCGTACTTC.

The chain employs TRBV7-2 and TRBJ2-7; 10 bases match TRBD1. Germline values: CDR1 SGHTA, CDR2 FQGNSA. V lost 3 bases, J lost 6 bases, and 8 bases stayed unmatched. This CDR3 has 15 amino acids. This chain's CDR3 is CASSLGTGVSAEQYF. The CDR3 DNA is TGTGCCAGCAGCTTGGGGACAGGGGTTTCCGCCGAGCAGTACTTC. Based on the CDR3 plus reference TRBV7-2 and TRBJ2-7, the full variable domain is GAGVSQSPSNKVTEKGKDVELRCDPISGHTALYWYRQSLGQGLEFLIYFQGNSAPDKSGLPSDRFSAERTGGSVSTLTIQRTQQEDSAVYLCASSLGTGVSAEQYFGPGTRLTVT.

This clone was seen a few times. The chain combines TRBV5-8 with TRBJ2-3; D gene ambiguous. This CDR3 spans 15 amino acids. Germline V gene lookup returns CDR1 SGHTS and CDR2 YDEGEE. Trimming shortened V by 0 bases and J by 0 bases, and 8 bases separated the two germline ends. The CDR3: CASSLGQDSTDTQYF. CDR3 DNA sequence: TGTGCCAGCAGCTTGGGGCAGGACAGCACAGATACGCAGTATTTT.

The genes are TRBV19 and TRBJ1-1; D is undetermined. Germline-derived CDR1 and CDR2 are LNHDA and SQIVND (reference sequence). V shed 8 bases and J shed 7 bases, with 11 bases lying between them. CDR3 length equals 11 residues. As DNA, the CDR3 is TGTGCCAGTGGCACTGCGGGTGAAGCTTTCTTT. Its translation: CASGTAGEAFF.

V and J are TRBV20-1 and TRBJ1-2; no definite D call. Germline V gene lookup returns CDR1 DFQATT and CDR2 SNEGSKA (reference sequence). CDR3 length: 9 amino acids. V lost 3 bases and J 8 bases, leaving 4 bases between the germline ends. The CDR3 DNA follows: TGCAGTGCTAGCTCAGGCTACACCTTC. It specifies CSASSGYTF.

For the CDR3, the DNA is TGTGCCAGCAGCCAAGCGACCCGAGCGGGAGCAGATACGCAGTATTTT. It specifies CASSQATRAGADTQYF. The V gene is TRBV4-2, the J gene TRBJ2-3; 8 bases are shared with TRBD2. This CDR3 is 16 amino acids long. After removal of 1 base from V and 4 bases from J, the junction contained 7 bases not matched to a gene. CDR1 and CDR2 from the germline V gene are LGHNA and YNFKEQ.

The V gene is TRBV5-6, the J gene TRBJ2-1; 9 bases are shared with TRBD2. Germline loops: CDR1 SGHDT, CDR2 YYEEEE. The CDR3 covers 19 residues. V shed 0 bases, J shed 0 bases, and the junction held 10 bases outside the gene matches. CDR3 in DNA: TGTGCCAGCAGCTTGGGGCAGGGACTAGCTTCTGCCTCCTACAATGAGCAGTTCTTC. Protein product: CASSLGQGLASASYNEQFF.

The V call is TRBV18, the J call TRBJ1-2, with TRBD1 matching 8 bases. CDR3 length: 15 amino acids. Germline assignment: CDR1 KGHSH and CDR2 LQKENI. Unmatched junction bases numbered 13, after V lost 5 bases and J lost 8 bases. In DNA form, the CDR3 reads TGTGCCAGCTCATCCTCAGCAGGGGGCGTTGTGGGCTACACCTTC. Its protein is CASSSSAGGVVGYTF.

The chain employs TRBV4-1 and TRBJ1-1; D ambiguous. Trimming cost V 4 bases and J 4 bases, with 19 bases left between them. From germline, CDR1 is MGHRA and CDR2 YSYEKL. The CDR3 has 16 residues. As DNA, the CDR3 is TGCGCCAGCAGCCCCCGGTTTCGGGGAGAGGGCACTGAAGCTTTCTTT. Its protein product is CASSPRFRGEGTEAFF.

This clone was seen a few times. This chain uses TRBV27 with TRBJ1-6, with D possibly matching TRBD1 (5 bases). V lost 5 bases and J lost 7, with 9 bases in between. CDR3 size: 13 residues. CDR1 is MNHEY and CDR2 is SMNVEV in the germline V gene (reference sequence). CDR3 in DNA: TGTGCCAGCAGTGGGACGGGGAATTCACCCCTCCACTTT. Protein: CASSGTGNSPLHF.

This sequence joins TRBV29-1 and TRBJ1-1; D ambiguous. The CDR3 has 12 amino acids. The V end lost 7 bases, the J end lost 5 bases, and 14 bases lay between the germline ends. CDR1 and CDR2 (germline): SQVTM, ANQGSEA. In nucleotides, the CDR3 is TGCAGCGGCACGGAGGGCAAGACTGAAGCTTTCTTT. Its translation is CSGTEGKTEAFF.

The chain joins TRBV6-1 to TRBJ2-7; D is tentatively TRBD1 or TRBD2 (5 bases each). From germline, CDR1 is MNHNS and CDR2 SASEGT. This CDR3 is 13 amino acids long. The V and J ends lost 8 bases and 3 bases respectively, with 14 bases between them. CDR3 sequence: CASVRPGRYEQYF. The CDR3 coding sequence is TGTGCCAGCGTAAGGCCGGGGCGCTACGAGCAGTACTTC.

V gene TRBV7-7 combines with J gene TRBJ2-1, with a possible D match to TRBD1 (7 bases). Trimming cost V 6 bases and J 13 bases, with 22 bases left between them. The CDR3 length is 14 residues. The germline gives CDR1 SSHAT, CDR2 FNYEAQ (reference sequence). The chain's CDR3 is CASSTGVGRPEQFF. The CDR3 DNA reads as TGTGCCAGCAGTACAGGGGTTGGGAGGCCGGAACAGTTCTTC.

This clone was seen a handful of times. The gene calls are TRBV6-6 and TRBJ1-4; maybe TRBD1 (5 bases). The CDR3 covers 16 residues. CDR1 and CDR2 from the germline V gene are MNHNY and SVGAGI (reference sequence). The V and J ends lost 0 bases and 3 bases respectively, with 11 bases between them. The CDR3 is CASSYSTGTANEKLFF. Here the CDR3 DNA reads TGTGCCAGCAGTTACTCTACTGGGACGGCTAATGAAAAACTGTTTTTT.

The CDR3 region is CASSSGRRRGFGNTIYF. CDR3 sequence (DNA): TGTGCCAGCAGTAGCGGCCGCCGCAGGGGCTTCGGAAACACCATATATTTT. J is TRBJ1-3 and V is TRBV28, with a weak D call TRBD1 (6 bases). Trimming removed 5 bases from V and 4 bases from J, with 21 bases in between. The CDR3 loop spans 17 amino acids. CDR1 and CDR2 from the germline V gene are MDHEN and SYDVKM. The complete variable domain, with remaining parts taken from reference TRBV28 and TRBJ1-3, reads DVKVTQSSRYLVKRTGEKVFLECVQDMDHENMFWYRQDPGLGLRLIYFSYDVKMKEKGDIPEGYSVSREKKERFSLILESASTNQTSMYLCASSSGRRRGFGNTIYFGEGSWLTVV.

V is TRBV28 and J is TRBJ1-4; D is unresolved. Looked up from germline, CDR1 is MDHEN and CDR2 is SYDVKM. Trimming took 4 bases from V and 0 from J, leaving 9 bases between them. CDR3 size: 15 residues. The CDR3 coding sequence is TGTGCCAGCAGTTCTCTAGCAGCAACTAATGAAAAACTGTTTTTT. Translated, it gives CASSSLAATNEKLFF.

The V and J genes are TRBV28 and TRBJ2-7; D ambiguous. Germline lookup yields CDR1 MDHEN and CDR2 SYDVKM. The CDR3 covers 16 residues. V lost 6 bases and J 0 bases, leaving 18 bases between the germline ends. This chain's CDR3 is CASSPASARSSYEQYF. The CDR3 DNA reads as TGTGCCAGCAGCCCCGCGTCTGCGAGGTCCTCCTACGAGCAGTACTTC.

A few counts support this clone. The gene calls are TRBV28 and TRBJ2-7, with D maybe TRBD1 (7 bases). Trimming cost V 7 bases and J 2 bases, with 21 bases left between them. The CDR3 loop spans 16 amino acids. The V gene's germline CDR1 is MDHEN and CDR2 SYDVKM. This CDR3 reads CASTTGGTGVTYEQYF. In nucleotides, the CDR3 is TGTGCCAGCACCACCGGGGGCACAGGGGTGACCTACGAGCAGTACTTC.

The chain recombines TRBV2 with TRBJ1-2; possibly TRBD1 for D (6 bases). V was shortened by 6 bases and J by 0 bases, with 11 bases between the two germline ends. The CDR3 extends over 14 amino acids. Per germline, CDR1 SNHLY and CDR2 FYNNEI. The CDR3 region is CASRQGITNYGYTF. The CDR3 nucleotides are TGTGCCAGCAGGCAGGGGATTACTAACTATGGCTACACCTTC.

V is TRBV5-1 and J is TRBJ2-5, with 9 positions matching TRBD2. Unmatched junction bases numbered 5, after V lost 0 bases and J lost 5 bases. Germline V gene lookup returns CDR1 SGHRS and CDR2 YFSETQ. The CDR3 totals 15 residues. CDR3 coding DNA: TGCGCCAGCAGCTTGGTGTCTAGCGGGATTGAGACCCAGTACTTC. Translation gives CASSLVSSGIETQYF.

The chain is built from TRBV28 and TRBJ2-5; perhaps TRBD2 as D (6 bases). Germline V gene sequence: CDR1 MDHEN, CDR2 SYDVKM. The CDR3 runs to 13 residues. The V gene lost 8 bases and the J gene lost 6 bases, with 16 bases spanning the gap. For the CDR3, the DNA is TGTGCCAGCGAACGAGGAGGGCGGCAGACCCAGTACTTC. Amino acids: CASERGGRQTQYF.

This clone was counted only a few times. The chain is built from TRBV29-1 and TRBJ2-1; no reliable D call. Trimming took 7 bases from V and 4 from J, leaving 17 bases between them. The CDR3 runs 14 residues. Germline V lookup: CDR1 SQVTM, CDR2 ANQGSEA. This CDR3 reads CSGQTGLEYNEQFF. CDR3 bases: TGCAGCGGACAAACCGGGCTAGAGTACAATGAGCAGTTCTTC.

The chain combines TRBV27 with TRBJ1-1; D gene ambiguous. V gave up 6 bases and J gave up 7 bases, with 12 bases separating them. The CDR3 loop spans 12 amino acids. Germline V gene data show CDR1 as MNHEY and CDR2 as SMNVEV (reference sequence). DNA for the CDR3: TGTGCCAGCAGCAGGCCCTACGGTGAAGCTTTCTTT. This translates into CASSRPYGEAFF.

The CDR3 nucleotides are TGTGCCAGCAGTCTAAACGGAGGGGGAAAGGAAGCTTTCTTT. It yields the protein CASSLNGGGKEAFF. The chain has TRBV28 and TRBJ1-1, with a tentative D call TRBD1 (6 bases). CDR3 length: 14 amino acids. V shed 5 bases and J shed 8 bases, with 18 bases lying between them. The germline V gene has CDR1 MDHEN and CDR2 SYDVKM.